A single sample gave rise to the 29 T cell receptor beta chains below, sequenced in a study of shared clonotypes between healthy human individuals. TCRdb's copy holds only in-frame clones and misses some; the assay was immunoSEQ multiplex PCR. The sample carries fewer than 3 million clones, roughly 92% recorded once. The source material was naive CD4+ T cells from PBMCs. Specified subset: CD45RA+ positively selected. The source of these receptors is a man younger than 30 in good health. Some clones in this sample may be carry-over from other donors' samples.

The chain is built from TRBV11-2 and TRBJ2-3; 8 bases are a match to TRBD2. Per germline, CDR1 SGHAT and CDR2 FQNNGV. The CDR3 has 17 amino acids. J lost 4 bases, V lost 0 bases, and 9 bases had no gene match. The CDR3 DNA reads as TGTGCCAGCAGCTTAGATCAGGTCGGGAGGGGCCCAGATACGCAGTATTTT. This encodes CASSLDQVGRGPDTQYF. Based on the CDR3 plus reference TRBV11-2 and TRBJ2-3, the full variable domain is EAGVAQSPRYKIIEKRQSVAFWCNPISGHATLYWYQQILGQGPKLLIQFQNNGVVDDSQLPKDRFSAERLKGVDSTLKIQPAKLEDSAVYLCASSLDQVGRGPDTQYFGPGTRLTVL.

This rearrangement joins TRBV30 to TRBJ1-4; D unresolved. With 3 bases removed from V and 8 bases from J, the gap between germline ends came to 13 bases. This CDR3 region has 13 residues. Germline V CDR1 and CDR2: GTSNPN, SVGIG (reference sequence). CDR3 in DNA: TGTGCCTGGAGGTCCGGGCTTCACGAAAAACTGTTTTTT. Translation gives CAWRSGLHEKLFF.

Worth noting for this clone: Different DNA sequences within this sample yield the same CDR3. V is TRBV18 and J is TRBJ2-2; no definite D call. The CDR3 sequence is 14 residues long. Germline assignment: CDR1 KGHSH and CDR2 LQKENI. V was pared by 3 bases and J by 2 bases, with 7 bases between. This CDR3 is CASSPLTNTGELFF. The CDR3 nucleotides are TGTGCCAGCTCACCCTTGACCAACACCGGGGAGCTGTTTTTT.

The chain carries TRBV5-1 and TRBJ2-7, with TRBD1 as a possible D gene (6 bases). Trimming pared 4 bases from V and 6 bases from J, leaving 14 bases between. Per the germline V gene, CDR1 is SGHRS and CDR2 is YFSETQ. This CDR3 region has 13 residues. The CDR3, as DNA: TGCGCCAGCAGCCCCCCTAGAGGGGGCGAGCAGTACTTC. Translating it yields CASSPPRGGEQYF.

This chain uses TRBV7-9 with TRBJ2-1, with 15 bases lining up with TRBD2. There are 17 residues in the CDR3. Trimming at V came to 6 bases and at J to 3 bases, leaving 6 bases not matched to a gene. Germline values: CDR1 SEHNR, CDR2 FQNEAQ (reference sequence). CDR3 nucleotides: TGTGCCAGCAGGCGGACTAGCGGGAGGGCCAGCTACAATGAGCAGTTCTTC. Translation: CASRRTSGRASYNEQFF.

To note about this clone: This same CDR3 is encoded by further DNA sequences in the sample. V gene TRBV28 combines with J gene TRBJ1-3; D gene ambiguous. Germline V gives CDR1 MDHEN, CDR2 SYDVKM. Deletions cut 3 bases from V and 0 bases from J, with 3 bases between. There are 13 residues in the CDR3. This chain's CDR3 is CASSFNSGNTIYF. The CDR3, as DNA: TGTGCCAGCAGTTTTAACTCTGGAAACACCATATATTTT.

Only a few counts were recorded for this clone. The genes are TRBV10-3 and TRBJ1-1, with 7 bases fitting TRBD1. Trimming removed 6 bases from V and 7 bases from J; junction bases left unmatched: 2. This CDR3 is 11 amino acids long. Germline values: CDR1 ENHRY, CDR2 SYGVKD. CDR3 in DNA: TGTGCCATCAGGGGACAGAATGAAGCTTTCTTT. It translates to CAIRGQNEAFF.

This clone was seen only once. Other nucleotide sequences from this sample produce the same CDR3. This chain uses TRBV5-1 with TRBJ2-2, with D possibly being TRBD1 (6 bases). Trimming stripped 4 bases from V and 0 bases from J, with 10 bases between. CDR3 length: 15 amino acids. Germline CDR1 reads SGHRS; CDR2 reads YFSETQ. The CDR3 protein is CASSPRTANTGELFF. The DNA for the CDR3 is TGCGCCAGCAGCCCCCGGACAGCGAACACCGGGGAGCTGTTTTTT.

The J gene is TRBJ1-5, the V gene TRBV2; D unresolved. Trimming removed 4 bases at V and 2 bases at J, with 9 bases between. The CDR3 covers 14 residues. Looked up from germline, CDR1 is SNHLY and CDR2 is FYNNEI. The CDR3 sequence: CASSVMGGNQPQHF. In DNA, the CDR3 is TGTGCCAGCAGTGTGATGGGTGGCAATCAGCCCCAGCATTTT.

The CDR3 here is CASAAGGAGASLQYF. Here the CDR3 DNA reads TGTGCCAGCGCCGCCGGGGGCGCTGGGGCCAGCCTTCAGTACTTC. The V call is TRBV7-2, the J call TRBJ2-4; D may be TRBD1 or TRBD2 (6 bases each). CDR1 is SGHTA and CDR2 is FQGNSA in the germline V gene. Trimming stripped 8 bases from V and 11 bases from J, with 25 bases between. The CDR3 is made up of 15 amino acids.

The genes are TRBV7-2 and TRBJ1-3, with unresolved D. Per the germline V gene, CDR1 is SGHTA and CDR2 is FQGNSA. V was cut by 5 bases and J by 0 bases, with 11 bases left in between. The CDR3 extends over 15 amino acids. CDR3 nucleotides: TGTGCCAGCAGCATGAAGACTAACTCTGGAAACACCATATATTTT. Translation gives CASSMKTNSGNTIYF.

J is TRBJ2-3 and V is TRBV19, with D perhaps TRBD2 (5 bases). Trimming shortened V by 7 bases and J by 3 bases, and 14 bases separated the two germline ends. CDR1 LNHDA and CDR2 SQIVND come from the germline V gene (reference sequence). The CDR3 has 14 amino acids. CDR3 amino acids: CASTPGLATDTQYF. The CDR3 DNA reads TGTGCCAGTACACCGGGCCTAGCAACAGATACGCAGTATTTT.

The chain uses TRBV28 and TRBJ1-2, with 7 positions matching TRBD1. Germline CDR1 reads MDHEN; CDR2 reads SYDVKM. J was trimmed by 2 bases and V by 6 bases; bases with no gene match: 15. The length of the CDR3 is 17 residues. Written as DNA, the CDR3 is TGTGCCAGCAGGGATCGGGGAGGGGGCCCGGTCAACTATGGCTACACCTTC. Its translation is CASRDRGGGPVNYGYTF.

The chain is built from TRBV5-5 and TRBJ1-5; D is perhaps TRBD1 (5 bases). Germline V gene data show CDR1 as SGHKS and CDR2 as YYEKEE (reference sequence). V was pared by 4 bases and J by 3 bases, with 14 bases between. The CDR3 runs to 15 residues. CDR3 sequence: CASSASWGFNQPQHF. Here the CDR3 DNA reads TGTGCCAGCAGCGCCTCCTGGGGGTTCAATCAGCCCCAGCATTTT.

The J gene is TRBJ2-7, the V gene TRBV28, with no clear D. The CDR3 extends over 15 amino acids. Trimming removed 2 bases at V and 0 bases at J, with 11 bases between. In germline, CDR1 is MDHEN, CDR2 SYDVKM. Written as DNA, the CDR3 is TGTGCCAGCAGTTTAAGTGGCGCAAGCTCCTACGAGCAGTACTTC. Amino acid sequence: CASSLSGASSYEQYF.

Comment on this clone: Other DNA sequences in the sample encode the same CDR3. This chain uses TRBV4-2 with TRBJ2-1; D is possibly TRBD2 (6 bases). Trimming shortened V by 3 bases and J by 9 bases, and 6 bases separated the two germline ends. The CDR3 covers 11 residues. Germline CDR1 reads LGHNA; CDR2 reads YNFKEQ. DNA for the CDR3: TGTGCCAGCAGCCAGGGGGGTGAGCAGTTCTTC. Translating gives CASSQGGEQFF.

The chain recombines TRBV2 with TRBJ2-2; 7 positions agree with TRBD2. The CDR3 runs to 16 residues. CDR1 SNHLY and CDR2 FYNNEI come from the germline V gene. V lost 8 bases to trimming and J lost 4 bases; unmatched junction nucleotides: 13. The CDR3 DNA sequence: TGTGCCAGCGCAAAGGAGGTGGGAGGGGTCACCGGGGAGCTGTTTTTT. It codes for CASAKEVGGVTGELFF.

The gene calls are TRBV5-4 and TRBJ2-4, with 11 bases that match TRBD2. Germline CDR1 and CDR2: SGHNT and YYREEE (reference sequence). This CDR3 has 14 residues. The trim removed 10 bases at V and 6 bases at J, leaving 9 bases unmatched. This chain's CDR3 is CAGMGGTSGNIQYF. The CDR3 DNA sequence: TGTGCCGGAATGGGCGGGACTAGCGGAAACATTCAGTACTTC.

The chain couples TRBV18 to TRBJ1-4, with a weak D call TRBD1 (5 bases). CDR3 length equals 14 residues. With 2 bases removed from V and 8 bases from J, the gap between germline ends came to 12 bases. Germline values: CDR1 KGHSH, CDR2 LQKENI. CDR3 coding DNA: TGTGCCAGCTCACCAGCCGGGGCCCAAGAAAAACTGTTTTTT. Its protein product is CASSPAGAQEKLFF.

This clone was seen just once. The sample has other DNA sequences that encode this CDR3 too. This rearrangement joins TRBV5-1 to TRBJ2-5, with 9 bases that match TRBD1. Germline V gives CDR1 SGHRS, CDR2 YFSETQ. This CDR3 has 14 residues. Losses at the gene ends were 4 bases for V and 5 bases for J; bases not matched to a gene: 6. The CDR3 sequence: CASSPGQGGETQYF. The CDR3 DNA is TGCGCCAGCAGCCCGGGACAGGGCGGGGAGACCCAGTACTTC.

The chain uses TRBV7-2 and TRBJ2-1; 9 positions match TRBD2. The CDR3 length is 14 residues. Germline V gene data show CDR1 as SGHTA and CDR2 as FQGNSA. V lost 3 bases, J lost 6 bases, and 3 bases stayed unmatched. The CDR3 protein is CASSFASGTNEQFF. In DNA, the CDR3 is TGTGCCAGCAGCTTTGCTAGCGGGACCAATGAGCAGTTCTTC.

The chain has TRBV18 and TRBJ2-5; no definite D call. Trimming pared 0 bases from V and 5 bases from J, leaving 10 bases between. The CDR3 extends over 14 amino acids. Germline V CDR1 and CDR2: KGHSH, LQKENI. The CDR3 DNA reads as TGTGCCAGCTCACCACCCACGCGAGTGGAGACCCAGTACTTC. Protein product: CASSPPTRVETQYF.

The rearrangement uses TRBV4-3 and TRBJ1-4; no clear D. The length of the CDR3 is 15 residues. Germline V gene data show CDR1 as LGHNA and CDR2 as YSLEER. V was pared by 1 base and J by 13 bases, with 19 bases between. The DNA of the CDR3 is TGCGCCAGCAGCCAAGTTATACGCCAGCGTAGTGGACTGTTTTTT. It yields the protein CASSQVIRQRSGLFF.

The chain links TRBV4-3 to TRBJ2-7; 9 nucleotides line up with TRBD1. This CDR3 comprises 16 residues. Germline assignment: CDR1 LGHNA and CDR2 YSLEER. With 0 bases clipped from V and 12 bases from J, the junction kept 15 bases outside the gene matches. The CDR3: CASSQEAAGTGTGMYF. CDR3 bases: TGCGCCAGCAGCCAAGAGGCGGCGGGAACCGGGACAGGGATGTACTTC.

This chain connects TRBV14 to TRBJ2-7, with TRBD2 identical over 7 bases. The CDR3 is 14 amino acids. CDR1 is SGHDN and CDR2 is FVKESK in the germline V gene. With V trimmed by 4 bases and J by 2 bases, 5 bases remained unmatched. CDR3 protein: CASSRGAGTYEQYF. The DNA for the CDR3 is TGTGCCAGCAGCCGGGGAGCGGGAACCTACGAGCAGTACTTC.

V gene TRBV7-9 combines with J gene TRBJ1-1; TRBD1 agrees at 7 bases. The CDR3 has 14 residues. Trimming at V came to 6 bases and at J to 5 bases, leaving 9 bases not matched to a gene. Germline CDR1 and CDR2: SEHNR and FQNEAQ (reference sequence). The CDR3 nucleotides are TGTGCCAGCAGTCCAACAACACAGGGGACTGAAGCTTTCTTT. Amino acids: CASSPTTQGTEAFF.

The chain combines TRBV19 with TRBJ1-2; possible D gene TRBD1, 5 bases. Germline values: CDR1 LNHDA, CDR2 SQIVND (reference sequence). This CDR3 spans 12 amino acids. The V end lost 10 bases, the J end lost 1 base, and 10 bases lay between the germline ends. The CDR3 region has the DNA TGTGCCACCAGGGATTTTAACTATGGCTACACCTTC. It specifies CATRDFNYGYTF.

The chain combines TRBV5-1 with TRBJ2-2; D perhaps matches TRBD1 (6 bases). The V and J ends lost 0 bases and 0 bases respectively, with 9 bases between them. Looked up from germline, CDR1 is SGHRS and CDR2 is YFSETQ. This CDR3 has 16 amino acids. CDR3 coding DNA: TGCGCCAGCAGCTTGGTGGGACAAGCGAACACCGGGGAGCTGTTTTTT. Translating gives CASSLVGQANTGELFF.

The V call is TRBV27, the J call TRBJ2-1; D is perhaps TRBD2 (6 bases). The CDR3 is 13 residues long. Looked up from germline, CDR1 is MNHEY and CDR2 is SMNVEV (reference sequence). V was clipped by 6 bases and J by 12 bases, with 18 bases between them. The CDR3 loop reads CASSFTSLGGQFF. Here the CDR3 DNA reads TGTGCCAGCAGCTTCACCTCCCTGGGGGGGCAGTTCTTC.